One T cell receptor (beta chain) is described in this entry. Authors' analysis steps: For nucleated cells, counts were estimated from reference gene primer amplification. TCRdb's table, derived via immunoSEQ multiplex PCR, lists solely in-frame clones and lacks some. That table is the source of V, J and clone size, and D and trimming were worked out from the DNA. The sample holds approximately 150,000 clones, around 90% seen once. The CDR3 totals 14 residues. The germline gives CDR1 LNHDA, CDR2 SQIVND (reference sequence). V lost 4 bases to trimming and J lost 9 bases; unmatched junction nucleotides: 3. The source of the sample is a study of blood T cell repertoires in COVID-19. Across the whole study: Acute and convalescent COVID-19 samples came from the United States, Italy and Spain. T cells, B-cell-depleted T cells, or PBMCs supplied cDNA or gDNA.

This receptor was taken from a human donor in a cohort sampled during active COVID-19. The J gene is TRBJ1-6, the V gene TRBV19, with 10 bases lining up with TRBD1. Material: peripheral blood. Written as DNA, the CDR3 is TGTGCCAGTAGTAACAGGGACAGGGGTTCACCCCTCCACTTT. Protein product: CASSNRDRGSPLHF. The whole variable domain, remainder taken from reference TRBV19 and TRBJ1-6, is DGGITQSPKYLFRKEGQNVTLSCEQNLNHDAMYWYRQDPGQGLRLIYYSQIVNDFQKGDIAEGYSVSREKKESFPLTVTSAQKNPTAFYLCASSNRDRGSPLHFGNGTRLTVT.